The source of this T cell receptor (beta chain) is a study of human T cells and chemical hapten exposure. Overall study context: Patients' scalps got diphenylcyclopropenone weekly throughout the approximately 25-week study. TCR yields per sample varied mostly from small pooled library volume differences.

Study-level points and caveats: Expanded TCRs made up significantly more big CDR3 similarity clusters than controls did.

About this clonotype: Its antigen is still unknown.

TCRdb reanalysed the RACE reads using MiXCR and keeps one entry per CDR3 protein. The sample records about 82,000 distinct CDR3 sequences, approximately 13% being singletons. Time point noted: patch test 3, about 24 weeks after DPC sensitization. Treatment of the sample: therapeutic diphenylcyclopropenone sensitization with weekly scalp DPC. Only after blood had been drawn was each patch test applied. CDR1 and CDR2 from the germline V gene are SGHDN and FVKESK. V was cut by 4 bases and J by 2 bases, with 15 bases left in between. The CDR3 runs 16 residues. This receptor was obtained from a woman aged 50 to 60 with alopecia areata. Some clones in this sample may be carry-over from other donors' samples. The sequencing here drew on whole blood, taken in connection with sensitization to the hapten diphenylcyclopropenone (DPC). V is TRBV14 and J is TRBJ2-1, with D possibly TRBD2 on 6 matching bases. The CDR3 region is CASSRKGLAAYNEQFF. As DNA, the CDR3 is TGTGCCAGCAGCCGCAAGGGGTTAGCGGCCTACAATGAGCAGTTCTTC.